The source of this T cell receptor beta chain is a study of cytomegalovirus exposure and HLA in healthy donors. PCR employed 60 Vbeta and 13 Jbeta primers. Repertoires were generated with immunoSEQ multiplex PCR, while TCRdb's copy carries only in-frame clones and drops some. The top ten hold roughly 3% of the sample, which has tens of thousands of clones, more than 90% seen once. The origin of this receptor is a woman aged 18-29 years in good health and CMV-seronegative. What was sequenced was PBMCs.

CDR3 sequence (DNA): TGCAGCCCCCTTACCTACAATGAGCAGTTCTTC. This translates into CSPLTYNEQFF. This chain uses TRBV20-1 with TRBJ2-1, with unresolved D. The CDR3 has 11 amino acids. Germline V CDR1 and CDR2: DFQATT, SNEGSKA (reference sequence).